Below are 26 T cell receptor beta chains sequenced from a single sample in a study of cytomegalovirus exposure and HLA in healthy donors. Primers included in the PCR were 60 Vbeta and 13 Jbeta primers. Only in-frame clones appear in the TCRdb table, and some are missing; sequencing was by immunoSEQ multiplex PCR. The profile shows approximately 150,000 clones, about 77% of them singletons. Sequenced: PBMCs. These receptors were collected from a female donor in good health and CMV-seronegative.

The gene calls are TRBV6-1 and TRBJ2-3; D might be TRBD2 (5 bases). The germline gives CDR1 MNHNS, CDR2 SASEGT. CDR3 length: 16 amino acids. V was shortened by 1 base and J by 1 base, with 12 bases between the two germline ends. The CDR3 here is CASSEDEGGGTDTQYF. CDR3 DNA: TGTGCCAGCAGTGAAGATGAGGGTGGTGGCACAGATACGCAGTATTTT.

The rearrangement uses TRBV7-9 and TRBJ1-1; maybe TRBD1 (5 bases). The CDR3 length is 12 residues. The germline V and J ends were trimmed by 5 bases and 7 bases, with 11 bases remaining between them. The germline gives CDR1 SEHNR, CDR2 FQNEAQ (reference sequence). The CDR3 coding sequence is TGTGCCAGCAGCCCCAGGGTGGGTGAAGCTTTCTTT. Protein sequence: CASSPRVGEAFF.

The J gene is TRBJ1-2, the V gene TRBV4-1; 11 bases align to TRBD1. This CDR3 is 17 amino acids long. CDR1 is MGHRA, CDR2 YSYEKL, per germline. V was clipped by 0 bases and J by 2 bases; unmatched bases: 5. The CDR3 protein is CASSQERTGGLNYGYTF. CDR3 nucleotides: TGCGCCAGCAGCCAAGAAAGGACAGGGGGCTTAAACTATGGCTACACCTTC.

The chain couples TRBV19 to TRBJ2-1; the match to TRBD2 covers 12 bases. Per germline, CDR1 LNHDA and CDR2 SQIVND (reference sequence). V shed 7 bases and J 8 bases; nucleotides not matched to a gene: 15. The CDR3 contains 17 residues. The CDR3 nucleotides are TGTGCCAGTACCGATATTCTAGCGGGAGGGCGGATGGATGAGCAGTTCTTC. It encodes CASTDILAGGRMDEQFF. Based on the CDR3 plus reference TRBV19 and TRBJ2-1, the full variable domain is DGGITQSPKYLFRKEGQNVTLSCEQNLNHDAMYWYRQDPGQGLRLIYYSQIVNDFQKGDIAEGYSVSREKKESFPLTVTSAQKNPTAFYLCASTDILAGGRMDEQFFGPGTRLTVL.

The genes are TRBV7-2 and TRBJ2-7; the D gene is possibly TRBD1 (8 bases). Trimming stripped 3 bases from V and 6 bases from J, with 18 bases between. This CDR3 region has 15 residues. The germline V gene has CDR1 SGHTA and CDR2 FQGNSA. CDR3 amino acids: CASSLGGTGFIEQYF. The CDR3 DNA sequence: TGTGCCAGCAGCTTGGGGGGGACAGGATTTATCGAGCAGTACTTC.

The chain is built from TRBV6-1 and TRBJ1-5, with D maybe TRBD1 (6 bases). Germline values: CDR1 MNHNS, CDR2 SASEGT. The ends were cut back, 10 bases at V and 1 base at J, with 14 bases in the middle. This CDR3 spans 14 amino acids. Here the CDR3 reads CATYRVISNQPQHF. CDR3 bases: TGTGCCACCTACAGGGTTATAAGCAATCAGCCCCAGCATTTT.

This clone was seen a single time. This chain connects TRBV5-1 to TRBJ1-3; 7 nucleotides match TRBD1. After removal of 0 bases from V and 1 base from J, the junction contained 10 bases not matched to a gene. This CDR3 spans 18 amino acids. Germline assignment: CDR1 SGHRS and CDR2 YFSETQ. CDR3 region: CASSLGGPSTGSGNTIYF. CDR3 coding DNA: TGCGCCAGCAGCTTGGGGGGCCCATCGACAGGGTCTGGAAACACCATATATTTT.

This clone has more than one count but fewer than ten. J is TRBJ2-7 and V is TRBV5-1; 8 bases match TRBD2. The junction had 15 bases not matched to a gene; V was cut back by 7 bases and J by 0 bases. The CDR3 consists of 17 residues. Germline V gene lookup returns CDR1 SGHRS and CDR2 YFSETQ. CDR3 in amino acids: CASQGGVAGLSSYEQYF. CDR3 DNA: TGCGCCAGCCAAGGTGGGGTAGCGGGGCTGAGCTCCTACGAGCAGTACTTC.

The CDR3 region is CASSGMYNEQFF. DNA of the CDR3: TGTGCCTCCAGCGGGATGTACAATGAGCAGTTCTTC. This rearrangement joins TRBV28 to TRBJ2-1, with 7 bases aligning to TRBD2. V gave up 11 bases and J gave up 4 bases; unmatched junction bases: 5. Germline V CDR1 and CDR2: MDHEN, SYDVKM. The CDR3 sequence is 12 residues long.

This chain joins TRBV7-9 and TRBJ1-5; TRBD1 is a possible D gene (6 bases). V lost 5 bases and J 2 bases, leaving 7 bases between the germline ends. CDR3 size: 13 residues. The germline V gene encodes CDR1 SEHNR and CDR2 FQNEAQ (reference sequence). CDR3 residues: CASSPGGNQPQHF. The CDR3 DNA is TGTGCCAGCAGCCCAGGGGGCAATCAGCCCCAGCATTTT.

The J gene is TRBJ1-5, the V gene TRBV19, with 8 nucleotides matching TRBD1. V lost 5 bases and J lost 10; bases outside the gene matches: 10. The CDR3 extends over 14 amino acids. Germline loops: CDR1 LNHDA, CDR2 SQIVND (reference sequence). The chain's CDR3 is CASSGDRPQFPQHF. The CDR3 DNA is TGTGCCAGTAGTGGGGACAGGCCCCAATTTCCCCAGCATTTT.

This rearrangement joins TRBV7-8 to TRBJ1-5; D may be TRBD1 (5 bases). The CDR3 contains 17 residues. With 0 bases removed from V and 3 bases from J, the gap between germline ends came to 15 bases. The germline V gene has CDR1 SGHVS and CDR2 FQNEAQ. The CDR3 sequence is CASSLAGRVAPNQPQHF. In nucleotides, the CDR3 is TGTGCCAGCAGCTTAGCCGGCAGGGTAGCCCCCAATCAGCCCCAGCATTTT.

V usage is TRBV5-1 and J usage is TRBJ1-4; D is unclear. Germline V CDR1 and CDR2: SGHRS, YFSETQ. The CDR3 is 16 amino acids. V was clipped by 0 bases and J by 0 bases, with 9 bases between them. The CDR3 spells CASSLAGDATNEKLFF. The CDR3 DNA follows: TGCGCCAGCAGCTTGGCCGGGGATGCAACTAATGAAAAACTGTTTTTT.

The V and J genes are TRBV6-1 and TRBJ2-3; possible D gene TRBD1, 6 bases. The germline gives CDR1 MNHNS, CDR2 SASEGT. The CDR3 is made up of 14 amino acids. V dropped 7 bases and J dropped 4 bases, with 15 bases sitting between them. DNA for the CDR3: TGTGCCAGCACCGACAGGACGACCGCAGATACGCAGTATTTT. It is translated as CASTDRTTADTQYF.

The rearrangement links TRBV19 to TRBJ1-5; TRBD1 agrees at 9 bases. The CDR3 is 18 residues long. The germline CDR1 and CDR2 sequences are LNHDA and SQIVND (reference sequence). The V segment lost 1 base and the J segment 0 bases; nucleotides outside the gene matches: 7. Here the CDR3 reads CASSIVLGQGNSNQPQHF. CDR3 coding DNA: TGTGCCAGTAGTATAGTCCTGGGACAGGGTAATAGCAATCAGCCCCAGCATTTT.

This clone came up a few times. The chain carries TRBV11-2 and TRBJ2-7; 9 bases map to TRBD1. With 5 bases clipped from V and 3 bases from J, the junction kept 11 bases outside the gene matches. Germline lookup yields CDR1 SGHAT and CDR2 FQNNGV. The CDR3 length is 16 residues. CDR3 nucleotides: TGTGCCAGCAGCCGCCCACAGGGGGCGACCAGCTACGAGCAGTACTTC. Protein product: CASSRPQGATSYEQYF.

V is TRBV7-9 and J is TRBJ2-7, with 8 bases lining up with TRBD1. The germline gives CDR1 SEHNR, CDR2 FQNEAQ (reference sequence). The CDR3 contains 14 residues. V dropped 5 bases and J dropped 6; count of bases not matched to a gene: 9. For the CDR3, the DNA is TGTGCCAGCAGCCCGGGACAGGACCCTTGCGAGCAGTACTTC. Its translation is CASSPGQDPCEQYF.

The rearrangement uses TRBV4-1 and TRBJ2-5; no definite D call. This CDR3 spans 13 amino acids. Looked up from germline, CDR1 is MGHRA and CDR2 is YSYEKL. Trimming shortened V by 1 base and J by 0 bases, and 3 bases separated the two germline ends. In DNA, the CDR3 is TGCGCCAGCAGCCAAGCCGACCAAGAGACCCAGTACTTC. This translates into CASSQADQETQYF.

The V gene is TRBV30, the J gene TRBJ1-3; 9 bases agree with TRBD1. The CDR3 loop spans 16 amino acids. The V gene end was trimmed by 5 bases and the J gene end by 3 bases; junction bases not matched to a gene: 11. Looked up from germline, CDR1 is GTSNPN and CDR2 is SVGIG (reference sequence). The CDR3 sequence: CAWGFWDRAFGNTIYF. CDR3 sequence (DNA): TGTGCCTGGGGGTTTTGGGACAGGGCTTTTGGAAACACCATATATTTT.

This sequence joins TRBV19 and TRBJ1-5, with D possibly matching TRBD1 (5 bases). Trimming left V 4 bases short and J 4 bases short, with 14 bases between. Germline loops: CDR1 LNHDA, CDR2 SQIVND (reference sequence). There are 15 residues in the CDR3. The CDR3 DNA follows: TGTGCCAGTAGTAAGCAGGGTATTGGGAATCAGCCCCAGCATTTT. This translates into CASSKQGIGNQPQHF.

The chain recombines TRBV28 with TRBJ1-5; weak D call: TRBD1 (6 bases). The CDR3 contains 15 residues. V lost 5 bases and J lost 1, with 12 bases in between. Germline CDR1 and CDR2: MDHEN and SYDVKM. The CDR3 sequence is CASSPGVFSNQPQHF. CDR3 nucleotides: TGTGCCAGCAGTCCAGGGGTGTTCAGCAATCAGCCCCAGCATTTT.

This clone was detected only a few times. The CDR3 region is CASSPARQGQGEKLFF. In DNA, the CDR3 is TGTGCCAGCTCACCAGCAAGACAGGGCCAGGGTGAAAAACTGTTTTTT. The chain employs TRBV18 and TRBJ1-4; 7 bases agree with TRBD1. Germline CDR1 KGHSH, CDR2 LQKENI. This CDR3 spans 16 amino acids. Trimming at V came to 2 bases and at J to 7 bases, leaving 10 bases not matched to a gene. Complete variable domain (other parts from reference TRBV18 and TRBJ1-4): NAGVMQNPRHLVRRRGQEARLRCSPMKGHSHVYWYRQLPEEGLKFMVYLQKENIIDESGMPKERFSAEFPKEGPSILRIQQVVRGDSAAYFCASSPARQGQGEKLFFGSGTQLSVL.

J is TRBJ1-2 and V is TRBV29-1; the D is unclear. The CDR3 totals 11 residues. Per germline, CDR1 SQVTM and CDR2 ANQGSEA. The CDR3 nucleotides read TGCGGAGCGTTGCAGAACTATGGCTACACCTTC. Protein: CGALQNYGYTF. The full variable domain, completed using reference TRBV29-1 and TRBJ1-2, is SAVISQKPSRDICQRGTSLTIQCQVDSQVTMMFWYRQQPGQSLTLIATANQGSEATYESGFVIDKFPISRPNLTFSTLTVSNMSPEDSSIYLCGALQNYGYTFGSGTRLTVV.

The chain has TRBV9 and TRBJ1-2; D not certain. V was cut by 1 base and J by 0 bases, with 4 bases left in between. This CDR3 is built from 13 residues. Per the germline V gene, CDR1 is SGDLS and CDR2 is YYNGEE. The CDR3 here is CASSVTTNYGYTF. Written as DNA, the CDR3 is TGTGCCAGCAGCGTAACAACTAACTATGGCTACACCTTC. Full variable domain (rest looked up from reference TRBV9 and TRBJ1-2): DSGVTQTPKHLITATGQRVTLRCSPRSGDLSVYWYQQSLDQGLQFLIQYYNGEERAKGNILERFSAQQFPDLHSELNLSSLELGDSALYFCASSVTTNYGYTFGSGTRLTVV.

This clone has only a few counts. The genes are TRBV28 and TRBJ1-1; no definite D call. V lost 5 bases, J lost 0 bases, and 16 bases lay in between. The CDR3 has 16 amino acids. Per germline, CDR1 MDHEN and CDR2 SYDVKM. The CDR3 protein is CASSPPGGRLNTEAFF. The CDR3 DNA reads TGTGCCAGCAGTCCCCCTGGAGGCCGACTGAACACTGAAGCTTTCTTT.

The rearrangement uses TRBV7-6 and TRBJ1-1; D call uncertain. CDR1 is SGHVS, CDR2 FNYEAQ, per germline. CDR3 length equals 13 residues. V was trimmed by 4 bases and J by 5 bases, leaving 11 bases between them. CDR3 bases: TGTGCCAGCAGCTCAAAGGAGGGTACTGAAGCTTTCTTT. It is translated as CASSSKEGTEAFF. Supplemented by reference TRBV7-6 and TRBJ1-1, the full variable domain reads GAGVSQSPRYKVTKRGQDVALRCDPISGHVSLYWYRQALGQGPEFLTYFNYEAQQDKSGLPNDRFSAERPEGSISTLTIQRTEQRDSAMYRCASSSKEGTEAFFGQGTRLTVV.